This is a list of T cell receptor beta chains from one sample in a study of control samples from healthy donors and cancer patients. Generated by immunoSEQ multiplex PCR, the TCRdb table keeps only in-frame clones and is missing some. The table shows 120,000 or so clones, with about 88% occurring only once. The specimen was blood. These receptor sequences come from a young man in good health. Both conserved end residues are part of each CDR3. D genes are given only for firm matches. Only some rows state a clone size, as once, few, many or a class for expanded clones.

once | TRBJ2-7 | TRBV29-1 | NA | CSVAWDEQYF | TGCAGCGTTGCCTGGGACGAGCAGTACTTC
NA | TRBJ2-6 | TRBV7-9 | NA | CASSHSGANVLTF | TGTGCCAGCAGCCACTCTGGGGCCAACGTCCTGACTTTC
NA | TRBJ2-2 | TRBV5-1 | TRBD2 | CASTRLAGSTGELFF | TGCGCCAGCACCCGACTAGCGGGAAGCACCGGGGAGCTGTTTTTT
NA | TRBJ2-3 | TRBV19 | TRBD2 | CASSIVDSGRAMTQYF | TGTGCCAGTAGTATAGTTGATAGCGGGAGGGCCATGACGCAGTATTTT
NA | TRBJ1-5 | TRBV18 | NA | CASSPDSNQPQHF | TGTGCCAGCTCACCGGACAGCAATCAGCCCCAGCATTTT
once | TRBJ1-6 | TRBV15 | TRBD1 | CATSTDRGSYNSPLHF | TGTGCCACCAGCACCGACAGGGGGTCCTATAATTCACCCCTCCACTTT
once | TRBJ2-3 | TRBV28 | TRBD1 | CASSSVGTGGSADTQYF | TGTGCCAGCAGTTCAGTCGGGACAGGGGGCTCAGCAGATACGCAGTATTTT
NA | TRBJ2-3 | TRBV10-1 | TRBD2 | CASSESTSWGTDTQYF | TGCGCCAGCAGTGAGTCGACTAGCTGGGGCACAGATACGCAGTATTTT
NA | TRBJ2-7 | TRBV5-1 | TRBD1 | CASSLSGQGLTGYEQYF | TGCGCCAGCAGCTTGAGTGGACAGGGATTGACTGGGTACGAGCAGTACTTC
few | TRBJ2-6 | TRBV5-1 | TRBD1 | CASRRDRGIAGANVLTF | TGCGCCAGCAGAAGGGACAGGGGCATAGCAGGGGCCAACGTCCTGACTTTC
NA | TRBJ2-3 | TRBV21-1 | NA | CASSKWDKGRPSTDTQYF | TGTGCCAGCAGCAAATGGGACAAAGGACGCCCTAGCACAGATACGCAGTATTTT
NA | TRBJ1-1 | TRBV28 | TRBD1 | CASSLLQGSVAFF | TGTGCCAGCAGTCTATTACAGGGGAGCGTAGCTTTCTTT
once | TRBJ1-2 | TRBV9 | NA | CASSVAPGDYGYTF | TGTGCCAGCAGCGTAGCTCCAGGGGACTATGGCTACACCTTC
NA | TRBJ2-1 | TRBV3-1/TRBV3-2 | TRBD2 | CASSQIREGYNEQFF | TGTGCCAGCAGCCAAATCCGGGAGGGCTACAATGAGCAGTTCTTC